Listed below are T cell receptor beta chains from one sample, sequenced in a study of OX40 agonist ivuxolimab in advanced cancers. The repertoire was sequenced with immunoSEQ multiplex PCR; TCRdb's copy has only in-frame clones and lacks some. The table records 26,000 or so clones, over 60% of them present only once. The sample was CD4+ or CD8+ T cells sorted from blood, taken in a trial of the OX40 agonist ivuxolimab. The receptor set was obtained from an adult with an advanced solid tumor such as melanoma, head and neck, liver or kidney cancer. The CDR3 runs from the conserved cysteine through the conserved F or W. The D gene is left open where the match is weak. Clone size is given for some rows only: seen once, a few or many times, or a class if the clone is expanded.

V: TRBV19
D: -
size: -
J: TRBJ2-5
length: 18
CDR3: CASRGSRAGPRAQETQYF
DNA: TGTGCCAGTAGAGGCTCTAGGGCGGGGCCACGGGCCCAAGAGACCCAGTACTTC

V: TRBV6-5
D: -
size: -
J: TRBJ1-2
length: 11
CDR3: CGIWGNYGYTF
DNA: TGTGGGATCTGGGGAAACTATGGCTACACCTTC

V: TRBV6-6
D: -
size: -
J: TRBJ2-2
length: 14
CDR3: CATCEARSTGELFF
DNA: TGTGCCACCTGCGAGGCACGTTCCACCGGGGAGCTGTTTTTT

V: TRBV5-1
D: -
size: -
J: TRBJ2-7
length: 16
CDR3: CASSREGGTDSYEQYF
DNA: TGCGCCAGCAGCCGGGAAGGAGGGACAGACTCCTACGAGCAGTACTTC

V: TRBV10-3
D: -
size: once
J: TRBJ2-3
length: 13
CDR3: CAALQGTGDTQYF
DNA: TGTGCCGCACTCCAGGGGACCGGAGATACGCAGTATTTT

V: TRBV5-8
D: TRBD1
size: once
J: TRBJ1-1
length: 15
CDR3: CASSSGTGWITEAFF
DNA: TGTGCCAGCAGCTCAGGGACAGGGTGGATCACTGAAGCTTTCTTT

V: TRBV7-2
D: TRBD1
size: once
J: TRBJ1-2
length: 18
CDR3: CASSFRPRDRGGLYGYTF
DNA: TGTGCCAGCAGCTTTAGGCCCCGGGACAGGGGTGGCTTATATGGCTACACCTTC

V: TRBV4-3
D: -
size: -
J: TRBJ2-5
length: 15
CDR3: CASSQDTGYQETQYF
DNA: TGCGCCAGCAGCCAAGATACAGGCTACCAAGAGACCCAGTACTTC

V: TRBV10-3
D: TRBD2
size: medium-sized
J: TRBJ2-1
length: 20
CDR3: CAISESLGTSGGQRVNEQFF
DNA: TGTGCCATCAGTGAGTCCCTTGGGACTAGCGGGGGGCAGAGGGTCAATGAGCAGTTCTTC

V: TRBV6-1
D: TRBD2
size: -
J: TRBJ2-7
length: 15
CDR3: CASSERRGGPGEQYF
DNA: TGTGCCAGCAGTGAGAGGCGGGGGGGCCCTGGCGAGCAGTACTTC

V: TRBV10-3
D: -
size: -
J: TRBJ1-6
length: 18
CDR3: CAISESGGSPFSNSPLHF
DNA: TGTGCCATCAGTGAGTCCGGCGGGTCCCCCTTTTCTAATTCACCCCTCCACTTT

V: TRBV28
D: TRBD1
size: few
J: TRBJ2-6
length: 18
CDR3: CASRTPLGTGGGANVLTF
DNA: TGTGCCAGCAGAACACCTCTCGGGACAGGTGGTGGGGCCAACGTCCTGACTTTC

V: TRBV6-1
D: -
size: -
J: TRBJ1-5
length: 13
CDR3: CASTFTMDQPQHF
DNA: TGTGCCAGCACATTTACTATGGATCAGCCCCAGCATTTT

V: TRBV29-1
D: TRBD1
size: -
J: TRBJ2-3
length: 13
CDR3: CSVTGVTTDTQYF
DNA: TGCAGCGTTACAGGGGTAACCACAGATACGCAGTATTTT

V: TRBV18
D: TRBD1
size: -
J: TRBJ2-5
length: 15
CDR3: CASSRPTGAGETQYF
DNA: TGTGCCAGCTCACGACCGACAGGGGCCGGCGAGACCCAGTACTTC

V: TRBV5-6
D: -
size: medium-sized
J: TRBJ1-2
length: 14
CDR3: CASSFRSASGGYTF
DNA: TGTGCCAGCAGCTTTCGTTCCGCCTCGGGGGGCTACACCTTC

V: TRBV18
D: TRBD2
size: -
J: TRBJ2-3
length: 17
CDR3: CASSLGTSGGTADTQYF
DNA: TGTGCCAGCTCACTTGGGACTAGCGGGGGTACCGCAGATACGCAGTATTTT

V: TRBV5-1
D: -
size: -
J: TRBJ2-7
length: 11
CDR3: CASSATYEQYF
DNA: TGCGCCAGCAGCGCCACCTACGAGCAGTACTTC

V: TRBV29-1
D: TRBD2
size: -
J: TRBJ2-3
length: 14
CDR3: CSVRTSGGTDTQYF
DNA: TGCAGCGTTAGGACTAGCGGGGGCACAGATACGCAGTATTTT

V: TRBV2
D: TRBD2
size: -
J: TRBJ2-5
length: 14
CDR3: CASRSGGTLETQYF
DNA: TGTGCCAGCAGAAGCGGGGGAACCCTAGAGACCCAGTACTTC

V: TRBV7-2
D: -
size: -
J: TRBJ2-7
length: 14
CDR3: CASSRVGGPYEQYF
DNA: TGTGCCAGCAGCCGCGTCGGGGGACCCTACGAGCAGTACTTC

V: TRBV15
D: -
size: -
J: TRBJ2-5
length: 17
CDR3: CATSRTRQSANQETQYF
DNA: TGTGCCACCAGCAGAACGAGACAGAGTGCTAATCAAGAGACCCAGTACTTC